This T cell receptor (beta chain) derives from a study of T cell responses to AZD1222 COVID-19 vaccine. This clone was counted between two and nine times. The antigen is undetermined. Study conclusions and caveats: Clonal diversity may have been underestimated, and the donors were mostly white British, with more females than males.

Here immunoSEQ multiplex PCR was the method, and the copy in TCRdb shows in-frame clones only, minus some. The repertoire holds 150,000 to 180,000 clones, with 70% to 90% as singletons. The CDR3 has 12 amino acids. The V end was cut by 5 bases, the J end by 5 bases, with 10 bases between. Germline lookup yields CDR1 ENHRY and CDR2 SYGVKD. The specimen comprised peripheral blood, sampled on day 0 of MenACWY control vaccination. This TCR was recovered from an adult in good health. V and J are TRBV10-3 and TRBJ2-7, with unresolved D. CDR3 residues: CAISSYPDEQYF. Written as DNA, the CDR3 is TGTGCCATCAGTTCCTACCCTGACGAGCAGTACTTC.